The next 19 T cell receptor beta chains were all read from a single sample in a study of graft-versus-host responses after intestinal transplantation. Their target antigens are unknown. This table comes from immunoSEQ multiplex PCR, and its TCRdb copy is limited to in-frame clones, with some not included. The table shows some 79,000 clones, with 70% to 90% occurring only once. Sequenced here: unstimulated CD4+ T cells sorted from spleen or lymph node cells, sampled before intestinal transplant. These receptors were obtained from a human donor who received an intestinal transplant.

This clone was picked up a small number of times. The chain is built from TRBV5-4 and TRBJ1-2; 7 nucleotides align to TRBD1. The length of the CDR3 is 19 residues. With V trimmed by 3 bases and J by 0 bases, 17 bases remained unmatched. From germline, CDR1 is SGHNT and CDR2 YYREEE (reference sequence). The CDR3 DNA reads TGTGCCAGCAGCTCGGACCCGGGACAGCCTCCACGTTCTAACTATGGCTACACCTTC. The encoded protein is CASSSDPGQPPRSNYGYTF.

This clone appeared a single time. The chain employs TRBV28 and TRBJ1-2; the D gene is possibly TRBD1 (6 bases). CDR1 and CDR2 from the germline V gene are MDHEN and SYDVKM. CDR3 size: 12 residues. V lost 8 bases to trimming and J lost 4 bases, with 11 bases between them. Here the CDR3 DNA reads TGTGCCAGCGTCGGGACACCCTATGGCTACACCTTC. This translates into CASVGTPYGYTF.

This clone was seen a single time. The V and J genes are TRBV10-3 and TRBJ2-7, with 10 bases matching TRBD2. J lost 0 bases, V lost 6 bases, and 2 bases had no gene match. The CDR3 length is 14 residues. Germline V lookup: CDR1 ENHRY, CDR2 SYGVKD. The CDR3 loop reads CAIRGLADSYEQYF. In DNA, the CDR3 is TGTGCCATCAGAGGACTAGCGGACTCCTACGAGCAGTACTTC.

This sequence joins TRBV7-9 and TRBJ2-2, with 8 bases that match TRBD2. The trim removed 4 bases at V and 6 bases at J, leaving 4 bases unmatched. CDR3 length: 14 residues. Germline lookup yields CDR1 SEHNR and CDR2 FQNEAQ (reference sequence). CDR3 in amino acids: CASSSGLGAGELFF. Written as DNA, the CDR3 is TGTGCCAGCAGCTCGGGACTAGGCGCCGGGGAGCTGTTTTTT. The variable domain in full, completed from reference TRBV7-9 and TRBJ2-2, reads DTGVSQNPRHKITKRGQNVTFRCDPISEHNRLYWYRQTLGQGPEFLTYFQNEAQLEKSRLLSDRFSAERPKGSFSTLEIQRTEQGDSAMYLCASSSGLGAGELFFGEGSRLTVL.

The chain couples TRBV20-1 to TRBJ2-7; no firm D call. The CDR3 loop spans 11 amino acids. Trimming took off 0 bases at V and 4 bases at J, with 4 bases between the two ends. Per germline, CDR1 DFQATT and CDR2 SNEGSKA (reference sequence). As DNA, the CDR3 is TGCAGTGCTAGAGAGCGGTACGAGCAGTACTTC. Protein product: CSARERYEQYF.

The rearrangement links TRBV7-2 to TRBJ2-7; the D gene is possibly TRBD2 (6 bases). The V gene's germline CDR1 is SGHTA and CDR2 FQGNSA. V gave up 4 bases and J gave up 4 bases, with 20 bases separating them. The CDR3 consists of 16 residues. CDR3 amino acids: CASSSVLAAQPYEQYF. The CDR3 nucleotides are TGTGCCAGCAGCTCCGTCTTAGCGGCCCAACCGTACGAGCAGTACTTC. The full variable domain, completed using reference TRBV7-2 and TRBJ2-7, is GAGVSQSPSNKVTEKGKDVELRCDPISGHTALYWYRQSLGQGLEFLIYFQGNSAPDKSGLPSDRFSAERTGGSVSTLTIQRTQQEDSAVYLCASSSVLAAQPYEQYFGPGTRLTVT.

This chain uses TRBV4-2 with TRBJ2-2; D unclear. Germline CDR1 and CDR2: LGHNA and YNFKEQ. CDR3 size: 13 residues. Between the trimmed V and J ends, which lost 2 bases and 5 bases, there was a span of 6 bases. The CDR3 DNA is TGTGCCAGCAGCCAACCCGGGACCGGGGAGCTGTTTTTT. It is translated as CASSQPGTGELFF.

The chain has TRBV7-6 and TRBJ2-7, with 11 bases that match TRBD2. CDR3 length equals 15 residues. J lost 3 bases, V lost 5 bases, and 6 bases had no gene match. CDR1 SGHVS and CDR2 FNYEAQ come from the germline V gene. This CDR3 is CASSPPGLADYEQYF. The CDR3 DNA follows: TGTGCCAGCAGCCCCCCGGGACTAGCGGACTACGAGCAGTACTTC.

The V gene is TRBV28, the J gene TRBJ2-7; 10 bases match TRBD1. In germline, CDR1 is MDHEN, CDR2 SYDVKM. The CDR3 contains 17 residues. With V trimmed by 6 bases and J by 4 bases, 15 bases remained unmatched. CDR3 in amino acids: CASSPAGYRDRGYEQYF. The CDR3 nucleotides are TGTGCCAGCAGCCCCGCGGGATACCGGGACAGGGGATACGAGCAGTACTTC.

This clone came up a few times. The chain uses TRBV7-9 and TRBJ1-2; D remains ambiguous. The germline gives CDR1 SEHNR, CDR2 FQNEAQ (reference sequence). This CDR3 spans 13 amino acids. Trimming took off 3 bases at V and 6 bases at J, with 11 bases between the two ends. CDR3 bases: TGTGCCAGCAGCTTCCTACAGATTGATGGCTACACCTTC. Residues: CASSFLQIDGYTF.

The CDR3 spells CASSFPTGGRSGANVLTF. The CDR3 DNA follows: TGTGCCAGCAGCTTCCCGACAGGGGGCCGCTCTGGGGCCAACGTCCTGACTTTC. This chain links TRBV7-8 with TRBJ2-6; TRBD1 aligns across 10 bases. V was clipped by 3 bases and J by 0 bases; unmatched bases: 5. Per the germline V gene, CDR1 is SGHVS and CDR2 is FQNEAQ. The CDR3 length is 18 residues.

The chain couples TRBV29-1 to TRBJ1-4; D is unresolved. The germline V gene has CDR1 SQVTM and CDR2 ANQGSEA. This CDR3 contains 12 residues. Trimming took off 0 bases at V and 8 bases at J, with 7 bases between the two ends. CDR3 protein: CSVEEGGEKLFF. For the CDR3, the DNA is TGCAGCGTTGAAGAGGGCGGGGAAAAACTGTTTTTT. Using reference TRBV29-1 and TRBJ1-4 for the parts outside the CDR3, the full variable domain is SAVISQKPSRDICQRGTSLTIQCQVDSQVTMMFWYRQQPGQSLTLIATANQGSEATYESGFVIDKFPISRPNLTFSTLTVSNMSPEDSSIYLCSVEEGGEKLFFGSGTQLSVL.

This chain uses TRBV7-3 with TRBJ1-5; no reliable D call. This CDR3 has 16 amino acids. Germline V lookup: CDR1 SGHTA, CDR2 FQGTGA. V was cut by 1 base and J by 1 base, with 11 bases left in between. The CDR3 region is CASSLRAGRSNQPQHF. The CDR3 DNA reads TGTGCCAGCAGCTTAAGGGCGGGCCGGAGCAATCAGCCCCAGCATTTT.

The chain combines TRBV5-5 with TRBJ2-7; D not resolved. Trimming cost V 4 bases and J 2 bases, with 16 bases left between them. Germline-derived CDR1 and CDR2 are SGHKS and YYEKEE (reference sequence). This CDR3 contains 15 residues. The CDR3 sequence is CASSRAMTSAYEQYF. The CDR3 bases are TGTGCCAGCAGCCGCGCCATGACTTCTGCCTACGAGCAGTACTTC.

This chain links TRBV11-2 with TRBJ1-5; D gene uncertain. There are 14 residues in the CDR3. Per germline, CDR1 SGHAT and CDR2 FQNNGV. Trimming left V 0 bases short and J 6 bases short, with 9 bases between. The CDR3 region is CASSLDLRGQPQHF. The CDR3 coding sequence is TGTGCCAGCAGCTTAGATCTGCGGGGTCAGCCCCAGCATTTT.

The chain is built from TRBV6-1 and TRBJ1-2; D gene ambiguous. V lost 7 bases and J 4 bases, leaving 13 bases between the germline ends. The V gene's germline CDR1 is MNHNS and CDR2 SASEGT. The CDR3 extends over 13 amino acids. This CDR3 reads CASTAVTSYGYTF. The CDR3 DNA sequence: TGTGCCAGCACCGCCGTTACCAGCTATGGCTACACCTTC.

V gene TRBV7-3 combines with J gene TRBJ1-4; possibly TRBD1 for D (6 bases). The germline V and J ends were trimmed by 5 bases and 8 bases, with 12 bases remaining between them. CDR3 length: 13 amino acids. CDR1 SGHTA and CDR2 FQGTGA come from the germline V gene. The CDR3: CASSRKGGEKLFF. The CDR3 coding sequence is TGTGCCAGCAGCCGTAAGGGGGGGGAAAAACTGTTTTTT.

DNA of the CDR3: TGTGCCAGCAGTCGCGTCAGGGAAGAGCAGTACTTC. It codes for CASSRVREEQYF. This chain links TRBV6-1 with TRBJ2-7; possibly TRBD1 for D (5 bases). Trimming cost V 5 bases and J 7 bases, with 12 bases left between them. There are 12 residues in the CDR3. CDR1 is MNHNS, CDR2 SASEGT, per germline.

J is TRBJ1-2 and V is TRBV20-1, with TRBD1 matching over 7 bases. The CDR3 sequence is 11 residues long. CDR1 is DFQATT, CDR2 SNEGSKA, per germline (reference sequence). CDR3 amino acids: CMTGLAGFYTF. CDR3 nucleotide sequence: TGCATGACAGGGTTGGCGGGTTTCTACACCTTC.